This T cell receptor (beta chain) was observed in a study of high-grade serous ovarian cancer treatment subgroups. The overall study: Each sample yielded on average roughly 7,500 unique TCR beta rearrangements from about 15,000 reads.

Profiling relied on immunoSEQ multiplex PCR, and the TCRdb table lists in-frame clones only, not all of them. The table includes about 16,000 clones, approximately 73% detected once. Germline V gene lookup returns CDR1 SGDLS and CDR2 YYNGEE. Trimming removed 0 bases from V and 5 bases from J, with 15 bases in between. This CDR3 spans 15 amino acids. Tumor samples were obtained before definitive surgery or chemotherapy. The sequence derives from a human donor with high-grade serous ovarian cancer. The J gene is TRBJ2-7, the V gene TRBV9; D is ambiguous. Sequencing was done on a sample of tumor tissue. CDR3 DNA: TGTGCCAGCAGCGTAGCTCCAGACCTACTCCACGAGCAGTACTTC. It translates to CASSVAPDLLHEQYF.